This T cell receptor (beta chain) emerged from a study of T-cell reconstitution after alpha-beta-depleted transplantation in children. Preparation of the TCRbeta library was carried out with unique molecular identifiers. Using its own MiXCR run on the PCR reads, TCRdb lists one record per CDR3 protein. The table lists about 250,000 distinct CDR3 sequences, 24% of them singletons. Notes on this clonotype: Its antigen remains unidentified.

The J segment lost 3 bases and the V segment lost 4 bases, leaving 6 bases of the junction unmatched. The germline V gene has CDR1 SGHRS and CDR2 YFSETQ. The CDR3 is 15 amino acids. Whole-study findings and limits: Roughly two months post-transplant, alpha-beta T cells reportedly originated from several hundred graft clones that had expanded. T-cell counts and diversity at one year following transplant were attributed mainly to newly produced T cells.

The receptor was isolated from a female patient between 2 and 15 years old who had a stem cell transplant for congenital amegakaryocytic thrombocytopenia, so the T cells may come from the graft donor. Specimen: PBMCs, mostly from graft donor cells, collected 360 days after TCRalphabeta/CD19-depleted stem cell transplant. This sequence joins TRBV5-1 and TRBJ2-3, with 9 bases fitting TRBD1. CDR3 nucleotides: TGCGCCAGCAGCGCAACCGGGACAGGGACAGATACGCAGTATTTT. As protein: CASSATGTGTDTQYF. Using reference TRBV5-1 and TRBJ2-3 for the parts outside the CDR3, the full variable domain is KAGVTQTPRYLIKTRGQQVTLSCSPISGHRSVSWYQQTPGQGLQFLFEYFSETQRNKGNFPGRFSGRQFSNSRSEMNVSTLELGDSALYLCASSATGTGTDTQYFGPGTRLTVL.